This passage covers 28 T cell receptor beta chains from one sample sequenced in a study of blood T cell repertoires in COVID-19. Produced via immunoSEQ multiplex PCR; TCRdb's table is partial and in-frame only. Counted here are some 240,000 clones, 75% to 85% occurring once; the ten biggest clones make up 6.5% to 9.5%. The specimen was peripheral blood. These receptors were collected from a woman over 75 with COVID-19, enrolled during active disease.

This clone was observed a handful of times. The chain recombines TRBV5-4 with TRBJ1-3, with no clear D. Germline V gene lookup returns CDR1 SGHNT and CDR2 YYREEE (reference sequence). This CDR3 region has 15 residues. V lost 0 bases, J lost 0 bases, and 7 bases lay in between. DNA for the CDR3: TGTGCCAGCAGCTTGGGAGGGTTCTCTGGAAACACCATATATTTT. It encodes CASSLGGFSGNTIYF. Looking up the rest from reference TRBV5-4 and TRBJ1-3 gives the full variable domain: ETGVTQSPTHLIKTRGQQVTLRCSSQSGHNTVSWYQQALGQGPQFIFQYYREEENGRGNFPPRFSGLQFPNYSSELNVNALELDDSALYLCASSLGGFSGNTIYFGEGSWLTVV.

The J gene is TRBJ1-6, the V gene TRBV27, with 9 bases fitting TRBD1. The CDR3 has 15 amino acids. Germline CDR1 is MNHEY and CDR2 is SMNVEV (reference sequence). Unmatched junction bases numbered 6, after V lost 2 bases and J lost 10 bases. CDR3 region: CASSLRTGARSPLHF. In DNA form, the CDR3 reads TGTGCCAGCAGTTTACGGACAGGGGCGAGGTCACCCCTCCACTTT.

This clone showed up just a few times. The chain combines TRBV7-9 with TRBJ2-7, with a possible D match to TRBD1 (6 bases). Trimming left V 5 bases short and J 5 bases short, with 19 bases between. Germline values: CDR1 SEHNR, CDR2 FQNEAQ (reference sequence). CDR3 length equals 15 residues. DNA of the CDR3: TGTGCCAGCAGCATAGACCCGCACAGGGAGAACGAGCAGTACTTC. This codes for CASSIDPHRENEQYF.

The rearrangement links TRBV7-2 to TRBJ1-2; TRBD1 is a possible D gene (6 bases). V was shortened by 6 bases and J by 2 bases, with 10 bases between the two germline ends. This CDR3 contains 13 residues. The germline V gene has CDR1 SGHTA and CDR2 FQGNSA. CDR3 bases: TGTGCCAGCAGTCCCAGGGGAAACTATGGCTACACCTTC. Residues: CASSPRGNYGYTF.

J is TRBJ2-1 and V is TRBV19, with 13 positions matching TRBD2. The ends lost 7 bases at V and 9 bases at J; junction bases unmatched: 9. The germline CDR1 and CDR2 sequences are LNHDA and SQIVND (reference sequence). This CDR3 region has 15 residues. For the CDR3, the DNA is TGTGCCAGTAACCAACGGACTAGCGGGAGTACTGAGCAGTTCTTC. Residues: CASNQRTSGSTEQFF.

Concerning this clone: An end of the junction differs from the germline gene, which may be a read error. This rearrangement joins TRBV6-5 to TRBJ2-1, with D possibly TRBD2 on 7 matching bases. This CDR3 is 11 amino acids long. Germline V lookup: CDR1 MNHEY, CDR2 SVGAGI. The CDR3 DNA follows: TGTGCCAGCAGGAACCAGGGGAGGGAGGTCTTC. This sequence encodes CASRNQGREVF.

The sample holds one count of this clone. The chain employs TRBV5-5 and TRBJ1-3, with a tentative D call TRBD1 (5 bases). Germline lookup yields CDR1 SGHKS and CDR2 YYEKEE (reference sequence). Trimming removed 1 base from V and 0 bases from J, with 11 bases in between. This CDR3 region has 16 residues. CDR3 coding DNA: TGTGCCAGCAGCTTGAGGACATGGATCTCTGGAAACACCATATATTTT. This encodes CASSLRTWISGNTIYF.

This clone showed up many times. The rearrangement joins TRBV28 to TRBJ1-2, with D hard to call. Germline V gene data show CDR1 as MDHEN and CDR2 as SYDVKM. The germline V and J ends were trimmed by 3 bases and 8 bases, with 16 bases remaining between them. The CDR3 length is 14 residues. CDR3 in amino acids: CASSLVTATGGYTF. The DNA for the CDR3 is TGTGCCAGCAGTTTGGTAACGGCCACGGGGGGCTACACCTTC.

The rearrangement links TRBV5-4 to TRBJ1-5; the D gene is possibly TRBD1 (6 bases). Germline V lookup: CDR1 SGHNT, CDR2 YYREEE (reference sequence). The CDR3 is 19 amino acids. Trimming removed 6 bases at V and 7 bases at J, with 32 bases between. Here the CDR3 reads CASTLSGDQKRGGGQPQHF. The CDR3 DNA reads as TGTGCCAGCACCCTATCTGGGGACCAAAAGAGAGGGGGGGGCCAGCCCCAGCATTTT.

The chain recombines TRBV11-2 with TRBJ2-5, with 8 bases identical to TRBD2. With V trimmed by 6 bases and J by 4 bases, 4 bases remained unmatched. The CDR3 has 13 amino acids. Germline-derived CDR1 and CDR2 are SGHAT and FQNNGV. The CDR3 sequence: CASSRGGRETQYF. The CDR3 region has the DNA TGTGCCAGCAGTCGGGGGGGAAGAGAGACCCAGTACTTC.

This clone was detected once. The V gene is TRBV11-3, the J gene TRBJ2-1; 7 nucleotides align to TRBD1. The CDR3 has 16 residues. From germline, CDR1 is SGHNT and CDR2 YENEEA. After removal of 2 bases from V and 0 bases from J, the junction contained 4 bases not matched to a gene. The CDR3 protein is CASSLIQGVSYNEQFF. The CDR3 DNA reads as TGTGCCAGCAGCTTAATCCAGGGGGTCTCCTACAATGAGCAGTTCTTC.

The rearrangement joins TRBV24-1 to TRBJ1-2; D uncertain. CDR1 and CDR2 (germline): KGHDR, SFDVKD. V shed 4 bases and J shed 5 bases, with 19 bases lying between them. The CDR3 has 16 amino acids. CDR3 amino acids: CATSDQGVEGLYGYTF. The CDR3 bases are TGTGCCACCAGTGACCAAGGAGTGGAAGGCCTTTATGGCTACACCTTC.

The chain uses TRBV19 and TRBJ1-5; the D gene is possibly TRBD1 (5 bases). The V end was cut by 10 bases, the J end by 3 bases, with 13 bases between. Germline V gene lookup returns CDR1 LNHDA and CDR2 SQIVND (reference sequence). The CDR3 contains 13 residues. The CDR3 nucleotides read TGTGCCACGACAGAGGTCTCCAATCAGCCCCAGCATTTT. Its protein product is CATTEVSNQPQHF.

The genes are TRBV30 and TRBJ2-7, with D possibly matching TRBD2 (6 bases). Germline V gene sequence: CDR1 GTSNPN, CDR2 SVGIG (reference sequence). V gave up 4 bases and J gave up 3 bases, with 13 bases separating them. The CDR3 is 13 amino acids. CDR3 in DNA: TGTGCCTGGACCCCGGGAGAGCACTACGAGCAGTACTTC. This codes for CAWTPGEHYEQYF. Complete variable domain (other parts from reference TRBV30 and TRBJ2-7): SQTIHQWPATLVQPVGSPLSLECTVEGTSNPNLYWYRQAAGRGLQLLFYSVGIGQISSEVPQNLSASRPQDRQFILSSKKLLLSDSGFYLCAWTPGEHYEQYFGPGTRLTVT.

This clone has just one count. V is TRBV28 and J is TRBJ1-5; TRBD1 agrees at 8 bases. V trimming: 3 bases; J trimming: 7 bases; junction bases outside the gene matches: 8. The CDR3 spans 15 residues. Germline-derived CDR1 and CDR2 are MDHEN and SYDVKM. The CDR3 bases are TGTGCCAGCAGTTTCTCAGGACAGGGCGAACAGCCCCAGCATTTT. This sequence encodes CASSFSGQGEQPQHF.

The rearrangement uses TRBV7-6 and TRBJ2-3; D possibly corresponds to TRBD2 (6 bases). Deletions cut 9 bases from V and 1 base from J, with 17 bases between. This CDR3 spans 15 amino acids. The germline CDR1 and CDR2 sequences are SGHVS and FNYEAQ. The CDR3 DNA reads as TGTGCCAGTGGGGCTTCGGGGGACCGCACAGATACGCAGTATTTT. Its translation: CASGASGDRTDTQYF.

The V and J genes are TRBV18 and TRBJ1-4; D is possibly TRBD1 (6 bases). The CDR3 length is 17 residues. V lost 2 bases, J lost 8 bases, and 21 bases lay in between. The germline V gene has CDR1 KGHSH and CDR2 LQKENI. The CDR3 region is CASSPKPRDNVDEKLFF. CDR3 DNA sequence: TGTGCCAGCTCACCAAAACCACGGGACAACGTTGACGAAAAACTGTTTTTT.

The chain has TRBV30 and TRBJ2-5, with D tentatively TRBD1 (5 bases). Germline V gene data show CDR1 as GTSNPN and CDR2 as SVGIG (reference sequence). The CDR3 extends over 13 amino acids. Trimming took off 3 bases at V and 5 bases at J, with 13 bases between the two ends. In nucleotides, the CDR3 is TGTGCCTGGAGCTCAGGGTACGGGGAGACCCAGTACTTC. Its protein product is CAWSSGYGETQYF.

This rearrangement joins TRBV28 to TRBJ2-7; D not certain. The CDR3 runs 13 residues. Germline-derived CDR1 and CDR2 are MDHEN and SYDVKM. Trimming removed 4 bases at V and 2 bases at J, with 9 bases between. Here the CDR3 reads CASSSLDTYEQYF. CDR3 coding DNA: TGTGCCAGCAGTTCCTTAGACACCTACGAGCAGTACTTC.

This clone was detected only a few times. In DNA, the CDR3 is TGTGCCTGGATGGCTAGCGGGAGCTACGAGCAGTACTTC. Its translation is CAWMASGSYEQYF. The rearrangement uses TRBV30 and TRBJ2-7; TRBD2 agrees at 10 bases. CDR3 size: 13 residues. The trim removed 4 bases at V and 3 bases at J, leaving 3 bases unmatched. Germline CDR1 GTSNPN, CDR2 SVGIG (reference sequence).

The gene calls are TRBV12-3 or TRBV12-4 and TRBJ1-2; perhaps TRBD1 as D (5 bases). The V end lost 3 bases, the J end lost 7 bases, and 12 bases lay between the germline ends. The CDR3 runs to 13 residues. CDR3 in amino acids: CASSFRGGVGYTF. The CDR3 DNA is TGTGCCAGCAGTTTTCGCGGGGGAGTTGGCTACACCTTC.

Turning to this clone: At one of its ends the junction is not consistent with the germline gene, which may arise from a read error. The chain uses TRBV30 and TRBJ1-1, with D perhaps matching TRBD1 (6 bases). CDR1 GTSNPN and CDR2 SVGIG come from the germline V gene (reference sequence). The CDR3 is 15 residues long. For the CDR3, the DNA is TGCCGTGCCGACAGAGGGAAGGGACACTCTCCCGAAGCTTTCTTT. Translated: CRADRGKGHSPEAFF.

The CDR3 DNA sequence: TGTGCCAGCAGCGCTCAAGGGTACGGGATCGGTGATACGCAGTATTTT. Encoded protein: CASSAQGYGIGDTQYF. The V call is TRBV9, the J call TRBJ2-3, with a possible D match to TRBD2 (5 bases). The V gene's germline CDR1 is SGDLS and CDR2 YYNGEE. V was cut by 3 bases and J by 6 bases, with 20 bases left in between. This CDR3 is 16 amino acids long.

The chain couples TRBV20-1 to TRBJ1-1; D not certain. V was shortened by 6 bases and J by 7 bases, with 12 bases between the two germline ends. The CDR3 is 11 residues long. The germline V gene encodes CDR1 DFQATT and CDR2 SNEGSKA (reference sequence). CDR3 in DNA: TGCAGTGCCATTATTCCGGGTGAAGCTTTCTTT. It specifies CSAIIPGEAFF.

CDR3 sequence reads: CSVLGPGTGTTEAFF. DNA for the CDR3: TGCAGCGTTTTGGGACCCGGGACAGGGACCACTGAAGCTTTCTTT. V gene TRBV29-1 combines with J gene TRBJ1-1, with 9 nucleotides matching TRBD1. J lost 4 bases, V lost 5 bases, and 11 bases had no gene match. The CDR3 spans 15 residues. Germline V gene sequence: CDR1 SQVTM, CDR2 ANQGSEA.

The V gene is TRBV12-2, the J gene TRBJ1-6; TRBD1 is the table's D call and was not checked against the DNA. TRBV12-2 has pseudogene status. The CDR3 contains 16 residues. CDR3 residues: CASRLAGQGDNSPLHF. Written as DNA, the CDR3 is TGTGCAAGTCGCTTAGCGGGACAGGGCGACAATTCACCCCTCCACTTT.

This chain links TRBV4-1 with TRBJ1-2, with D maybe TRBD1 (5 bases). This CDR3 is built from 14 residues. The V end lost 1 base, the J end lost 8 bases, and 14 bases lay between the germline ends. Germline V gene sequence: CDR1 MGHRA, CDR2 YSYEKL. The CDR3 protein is CASSQGRGGEGYTF. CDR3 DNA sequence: TGCGCCAGCAGCCAAGGTCGGGGGGGTGAGGGCTACACCTTC.

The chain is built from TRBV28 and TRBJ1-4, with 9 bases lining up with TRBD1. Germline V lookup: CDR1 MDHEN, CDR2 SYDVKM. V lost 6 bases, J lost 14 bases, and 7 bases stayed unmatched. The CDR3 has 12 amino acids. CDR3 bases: TGTGCCAGCAGATTTACAGGGGGCGGCCTGTTTTTT. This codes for CASRFTGGGLFF.